Each of the 23 T cell receptor beta chains below was sequenced from the same sample in a study of OX40 agonist ivuxolimab in advanced cancers. The repertoire was sequenced with immunoSEQ multiplex PCR; TCRdb's copy has only in-frame clones and lacks some. The sample records 55,000 to 90,000 clones, around 86% being singletons. The sequenced sample was CD4+ or CD8+ T cells sorted from blood, obtained in a trial of the OX40 agonist ivuxolimab. The receptor set was obtained from an adult with an advanced solid tumor such as melanoma, head and neck, liver or kidney cancer.

The chain links TRBV6-4 to TRBJ2-2; 8 bases line up with TRBD1. After removal of 6 bases from V and 7 bases from J, the junction contained 7 bases not matched to a gene. Germline V gives CDR1 MRHNA, CDR2 SNTAGT. The CDR3 contains 14 residues. CDR3 region: CASRKDRAGGELFF. The CDR3 nucleotides read TGTGCCAGCAGAAAGGACAGGGCGGGCGGGGAGCTGTTTTTT.

The chain recombines TRBV30 with TRBJ2-3, with TRBD2 matching over 8 bases. V gave up 4 bases and J gave up 7 bases; unmatched junction bases: 13. Germline V gene sequence: CDR1 GTSNPN, CDR2 SVGIG (reference sequence). The CDR3 totals 15 residues. The chain's CDR3 is CAWKWNSGGRNTQYF. CDR3 in DNA: TGTGCCTGGAAGTGGAATTCGGGGGGGCGGAATACGCAGTATTTT.

The V gene is TRBV5-1, the J gene TRBJ2-2, with TRBD2 as a possible D gene (6 bases). Germline CDR1 and CDR2: SGHRS and YFSETQ. The CDR3 covers 14 residues. Trimming pared 4 bases from V and 3 bases from J, leaving 10 bases between. CDR3 bases: TGCGCCAGCAGCGGCGGGACGGACACCGGGGAGCTGTTTTTT. Its translation is CASSGGTDTGELFF.

The chain employs TRBV7-2 and TRBJ1-1; no clear D. The CDR3 spans 14 residues. From germline, CDR1 is SGHTA and CDR2 FQGNSA. Trimming cost V 5 bases and J 0 bases, with 10 bases left between them. The CDR3 sequence is CASSRAQVNTEAFF. The CDR3 coding sequence is TGTGCCAGCAGCCGGGCGCAGGTGAACACTGAAGCTTTCTTT.

The chain uses TRBV5-6 and TRBJ1-3; 8 nucleotides align to TRBD1. V lost 4 bases, J lost 4 bases, and 10 bases stayed unmatched. Looked up from germline, CDR1 is SGHDT and CDR2 is YYEEEE. CDR3 size: 16 residues. The CDR3 here is CASSTWDRTRGNTIYF. The DNA of the CDR3 is TGTGCCAGCAGCACATGGGACAGGACTAGAGGAAACACCATATATTTT.

This chain connects TRBV13 to TRBJ2-5; TRBD2 agrees at 9 bases. V lost 3 bases to trimming and J lost 4 bases; unmatched junction nucleotides: 9. CDR3 size: 16 residues. Germline V gives CDR1 PRHDT, CDR2 FYEKMQ (reference sequence). The CDR3 coding sequence is TGTGCCAGCAGCTTCGAAATTAGCGGGGGTGGAGAGACCCAGTACTTC. Protein product: CASSFEISGGGETQYF.

J is TRBJ1-4 and V is TRBV6-6; the match to TRBD1 covers 7 bases. Germline CDR1 is MNHNY and CDR2 is SVGAGI (reference sequence). The CDR3 runs 14 residues. With 6 bases clipped from V and 5 bases from J, the junction kept 6 bases outside the gene matches. CDR3 in amino acids: CASRNPGQNEKLFF. CDR3 DNA sequence: TGTGCCAGCAGAAATCCGGGACAGAATGAAAAACTGTTTTTT.

This clone has a single count. This sequence joins TRBV5-6 and TRBJ2-7, with unresolved D. The V gene lost 0 bases and the J gene lost 3 bases, with 7 bases spanning the gap. CDR1 and CDR2 (germline): SGHDT, YYEEEE. CDR3 size: 13 residues. CDR3 nucleotides: TGTGCCAGCAGCTTGGACGGTTTCTACGAGCAGTACTTC. Translation: CASSLDGFYEQYF.

The chain links TRBV25-1 to TRBJ2-4; perhaps TRBD1 as D (5 bases). This CDR3 region has 15 residues. Germline CDR1 and CDR2: MGHDK and SYGVNS. The V end lost 3 bases, the J end lost 3 bases, and 12 bases lay between the germline ends. This CDR3 reads CASSESGFGKNIQYF. In DNA, the CDR3 is TGTGCCAGCAGTGAGTCAGGGTTCGGCAAAAACATTCAGTACTTC.

J is TRBJ1-1 and V is TRBV28; TRBD1 might be the D (5 bases). The CDR3 runs 14 residues. The V end was cut by 1 base, the J end by 5 bases, with 11 bases between. Germline V gives CDR1 MDHEN, CDR2 SYDVKM. For the CDR3, the DNA is TGTGCCAGCAGTTTATCGGGGGGGATAACTGAAGCTTTCTTT. This codes for CASSLSGGITEAFF.

The rearrangement uses TRBV6-5 and TRBJ2-2; 12 bases agree with TRBD2. V trimming: 4 bases; J trimming: 4 bases; junction bases outside the gene matches: 4. From germline, CDR1 is MNHEY and CDR2 SVGAGI. The CDR3 has 16 residues. CDR3 amino acids: CASSSSGGASTGELFF. The CDR3 nucleotides read TGTGCCAGCAGTTCTAGCGGGGGGGCAAGCACCGGGGAGCTGTTTTTT.

This chain links TRBV2 with TRBJ2-4; 14 nucleotides line up with TRBD2. Germline V gives CDR1 SNHLY, CDR2 FYNNEI. J was trimmed by 6 bases and V by 7 bases; bases with no gene match: 8. This CDR3 region has 16 residues. The CDR3 spells CASTSTSGRAGNIQYF. The CDR3 DNA follows: TGTGCCAGCACCTCGACTAGCGGGAGGGCCGGAAACATTCAGTACTTC. Together with reference TRBV2 and TRBJ2-4, the CDR3 gives the full variable domain: EPEVTQTPSHQVTQMGQEVILRCVPISNHLYFYWYRQILGQKVEFLVSFYNNEISEKSEIFDDQFSVERPDGSNFTLKIRSTKLEDSAMYFCASTSTSGRAGNIQYFGAGTRLSVL.

This clone was picked up a small number of times. This rearrangement joins TRBV30 to TRBJ2-7, with D perhaps assigned TRBD1 or TRBD2 (5 bases each). Looked up from germline, CDR1 is GTSNPN and CDR2 is SVGIG (reference sequence). The CDR3 is 12 amino acids. The V end lost 4 bases, the J end lost 0 bases, and 7 bases lay between the germline ends. CDR3 protein: CAWTGGSYEQYF. CDR3 in DNA: TGTGCCTGGACTGGGGGCTCCTACGAGCAGTACTTC.

J is TRBJ2-7 and V is TRBV29-1; maybe TRBD1 (6 bases). The CDR3 is 12 residues long. Trimming shortened V by 6 bases and J by 2 bases, and 11 bases separated the two germline ends. CDR1 and CDR2 (germline): SQVTM, ANQGSEA. The CDR3 here is CSVSTGTYEQYF. CDR3 nucleotides: TGCAGCGTGTCAACAGGGACCTACGAGCAGTACTTC.

The chain combines TRBV28 with TRBJ2-3; D is possibly TRBD2 (6 bases). Between the trimmed V and J ends, which lost 6 bases and 4 bases, there was a span of 14 bases. The CDR3 is made up of 14 amino acids. Germline V gives CDR1 MDHEN, CDR2 SYDVKM. CDR3 sequence reads: CASRKGGLADTQYF. The DNA of the CDR3 is TGTGCCAGCAGAAAGGGAGGTTTGGCAGATACGCAGTATTTT.

The chain links TRBV10-3 to TRBJ2-7, with a possible D match to TRBD1 (6 bases). Germline V gene sequence: CDR1 ENHRY, CDR2 SYGVKD. CDR3 length: 13 residues. Trimming pared 4 bases from V and 2 bases from J, leaving 9 bases between. CDR3 sequence (DNA): TGTGCCATCAGTGGGACAGCTACCTACGAGCAGTACGTC. Protein: CAISGTATYEQYV.

The DNA for the CDR3 is TGTGCCAGCAGTTCCTCTCTCACTGAAGCTTTCTTT. This codes for CASSSSLTEAFF. The chain is built from TRBV28 and TRBJ1-1, with D uncertain. This CDR3 comprises 12 residues. With 4 bases removed from V and 4 bases from J, the gap between germline ends came to 7 bases. The germline V gene has CDR1 MDHEN and CDR2 SYDVKM.

The chain recombines TRBV7-2 with TRBJ2-3, with 7 bases lining up with TRBD2. Germline CDR1 is SGHTA and CDR2 is FQGNSA. The V and J ends lost 2 bases and 2 bases, in that order; junction bases with no gene match: 13. The CDR3 length is 18 residues. Written as DNA, the CDR3 is TGTGCCAGCAGCTTACAGCCTTACCGACTAGCAGTCACAGATACGCAGTATTTT. Residues: CASSLQPYRLAVTDTQYF.

This chain links TRBV7-2 with TRBJ2-3; D remains ambiguous. The CDR3 is 13 amino acids. Trimming pared 2 bases from V and 4 bases from J, leaving 7 bases between. Germline CDR1 SGHTA, CDR2 FQGNSA. Written as DNA, the CDR3 is TGTGCCAGCAGCTTAAATCAAGCAGATACGCAGTATTTT. As protein: CASSLNQADTQYF.

V and J are TRBV14 and TRBJ1-6; D call uncertain. Germline V lookup: CDR1 SGHDN, CDR2 FVKESK. This CDR3 region has 17 residues. V was cut by 1 base and J by 1 base, with 11 bases left in between. The DNA of the CDR3 is TGTGCCAGCAGCCAAGGACAATTATTGTCCTATAATTCACCCCTCCACTTT. Translated: CASSQGQLLSYNSPLHF.

The DNA of the CDR3 is TGTGCCAGCAGCCCCCGGCTTTCGCTAGCGGTGGGCAATGAGCAGTTCTTC. It yields the protein CASSPRLSLAVGNEQFF. The V and J genes are TRBV11-2 and TRBJ2-1, with 7 positions matching TRBD2. V lost 5 bases to trimming and J lost 6 bases; unmatched junction nucleotides: 16. This CDR3 has 17 residues. Germline V gives CDR1 SGHAT, CDR2 FQNNGV.

The chain uses TRBV6-5 and TRBJ1-1; 7 nucleotides match TRBD1. The CDR3 length is 15 residues. The ends lost 0 bases at V and 4 bases at J; junction bases unmatched: 5. The germline CDR1 and CDR2 sequences are MNHEY and SVGAGI. CDR3 sequence (DNA): TGTGCCAGCAGTTACTCTTTCGGGACAGCCACTGAAGCTTTCTTT. It codes for CASSYSFGTATEAFF.

This clone appeared a single time. The chain is built from TRBV7-9 and TRBJ1-5; D gene ambiguous. The CDR3 totals 12 residues. Looked up from germline, CDR1 is SEHNR and CDR2 is FQNEAQ (reference sequence). The V gene lost 5 bases and the J gene lost 4 bases, with 6 bases spanning the gap. This CDR3 reads CASSPPNQPQHF. The CDR3 DNA reads as TGTGCCAGCAGCCCCCCTAATCAGCCCCAGCATTTT.